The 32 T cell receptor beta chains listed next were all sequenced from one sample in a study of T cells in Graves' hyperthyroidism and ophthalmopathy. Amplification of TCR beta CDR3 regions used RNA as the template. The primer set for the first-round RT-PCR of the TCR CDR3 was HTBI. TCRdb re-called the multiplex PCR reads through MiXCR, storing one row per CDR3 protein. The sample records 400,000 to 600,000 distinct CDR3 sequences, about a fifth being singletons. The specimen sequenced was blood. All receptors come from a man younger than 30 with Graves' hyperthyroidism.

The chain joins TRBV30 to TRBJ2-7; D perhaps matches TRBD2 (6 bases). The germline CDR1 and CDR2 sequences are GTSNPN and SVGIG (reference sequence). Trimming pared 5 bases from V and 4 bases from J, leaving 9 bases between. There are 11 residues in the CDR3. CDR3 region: CAWVEGYEQYF. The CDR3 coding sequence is TGTGCCTGGGTGGAGGGTTACGAGCAGTACTTC.

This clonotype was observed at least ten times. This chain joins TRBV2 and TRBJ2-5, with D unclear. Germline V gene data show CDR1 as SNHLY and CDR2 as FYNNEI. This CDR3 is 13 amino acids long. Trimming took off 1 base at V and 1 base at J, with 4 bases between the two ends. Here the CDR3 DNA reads TGTGCCAGCAGTGAAGATCTCCAAGAGACCCAGTACTTC. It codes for CASSEDLQETQYF.

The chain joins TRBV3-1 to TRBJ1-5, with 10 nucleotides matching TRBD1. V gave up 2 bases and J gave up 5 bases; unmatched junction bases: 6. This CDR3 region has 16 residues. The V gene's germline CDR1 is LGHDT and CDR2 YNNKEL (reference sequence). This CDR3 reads CASSQSRDRGYQPQHF. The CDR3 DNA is TGTGCCAGCAGCCAATCCCGGGACAGGGGCTATCAGCCCCAGCATTTT.

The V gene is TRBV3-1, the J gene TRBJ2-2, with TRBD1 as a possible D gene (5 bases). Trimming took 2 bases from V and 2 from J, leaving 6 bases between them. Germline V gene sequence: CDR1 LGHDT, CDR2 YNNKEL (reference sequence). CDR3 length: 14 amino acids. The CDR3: CASSQRGNTGELFF. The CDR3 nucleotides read TGTGCCAGCAGCCAAAGGGGAAACACCGGGGAGCTGTTTTTT.

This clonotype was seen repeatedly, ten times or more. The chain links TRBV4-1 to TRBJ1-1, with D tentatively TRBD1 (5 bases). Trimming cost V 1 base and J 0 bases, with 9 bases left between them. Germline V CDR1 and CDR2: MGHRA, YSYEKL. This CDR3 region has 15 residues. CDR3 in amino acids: CASSQGEGMNTEAFF. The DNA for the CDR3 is TGCGCCAGCAGCCAAGGCGAGGGGATGAACACTGAAGCTTTCTTT.

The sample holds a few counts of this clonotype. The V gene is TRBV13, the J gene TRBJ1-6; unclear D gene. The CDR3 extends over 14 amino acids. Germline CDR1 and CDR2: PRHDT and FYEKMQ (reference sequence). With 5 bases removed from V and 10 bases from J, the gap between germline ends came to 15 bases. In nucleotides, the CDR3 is TGTGCCAGCAGCCGGAGGGTAATAGGATCACCCCTCCACTTT. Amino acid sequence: CASSRRVIGSPLHF.

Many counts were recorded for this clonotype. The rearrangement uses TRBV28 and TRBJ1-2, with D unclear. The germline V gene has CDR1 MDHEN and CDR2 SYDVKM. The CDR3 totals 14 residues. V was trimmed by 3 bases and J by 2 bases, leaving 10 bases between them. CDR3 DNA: TGTGCCAGCAGTTTGGCAGGTTCCAACTATGGCTACACCTTC. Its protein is CASSLAGSNYGYTF.

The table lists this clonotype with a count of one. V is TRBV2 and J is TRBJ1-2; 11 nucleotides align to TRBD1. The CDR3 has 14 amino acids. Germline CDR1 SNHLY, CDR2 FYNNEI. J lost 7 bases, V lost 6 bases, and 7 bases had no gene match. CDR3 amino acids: CASRLTGTGGGYTF. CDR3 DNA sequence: TGTGCCAGCAGATTGACCGGGACAGGGGGTGGCTACACCTTC.

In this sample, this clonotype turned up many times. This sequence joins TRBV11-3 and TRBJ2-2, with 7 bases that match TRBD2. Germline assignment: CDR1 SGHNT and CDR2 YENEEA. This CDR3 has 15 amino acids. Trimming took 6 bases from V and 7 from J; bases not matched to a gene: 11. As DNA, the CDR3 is TGTGCCAGCAGGCCTCCCACCGGGAGGCACGGGGAGCTGTTTTTT. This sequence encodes CASRPPTGRHGELFF.

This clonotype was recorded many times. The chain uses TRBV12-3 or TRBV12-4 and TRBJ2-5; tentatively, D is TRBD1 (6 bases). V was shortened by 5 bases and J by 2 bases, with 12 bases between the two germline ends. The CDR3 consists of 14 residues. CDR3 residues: CASSQPGQQETQYF. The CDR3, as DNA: TGTGCCAGCAGTCAACCGGGACAACAAGAGACCCAGTACTTC.

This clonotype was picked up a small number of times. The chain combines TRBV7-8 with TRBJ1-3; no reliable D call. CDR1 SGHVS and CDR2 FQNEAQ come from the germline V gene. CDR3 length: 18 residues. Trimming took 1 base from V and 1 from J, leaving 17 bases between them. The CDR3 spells CASSLVGLPIRSGNTIYF. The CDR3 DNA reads TGTGCCAGCAGCTTAGTCGGGCTGCCTATACGATCTGGAAACACCATATATTTT. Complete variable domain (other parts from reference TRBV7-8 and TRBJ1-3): GAGVSQSPRYKVAKRGQDVALRCDPISGHVSLFWYQQALGQGPEFLTYFQNEAQLDKSGLPSDRFFAERPEGSVSTLKIQRTQQEDSAVYLCASSLVGLPIRSGNTIYFGEGSWLTVV.

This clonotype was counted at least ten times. The CDR3 reads CASSAGPTQYF. The CDR3 DNA is TGTGCCAGTAGTGCTGGTCCGACCCAGTACTTC. The J gene is TRBJ2-5, the V gene TRBV19; D ambiguous. V shed 5 bases and J shed 7 bases, with 8 bases lying between them. CDR3 length equals 11 residues. Germline V gene lookup returns CDR1 LNHDA and CDR2 SQIVND (reference sequence).

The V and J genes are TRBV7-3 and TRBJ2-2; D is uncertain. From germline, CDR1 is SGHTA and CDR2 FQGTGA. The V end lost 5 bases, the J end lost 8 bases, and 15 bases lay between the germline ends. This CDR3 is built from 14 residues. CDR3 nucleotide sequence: TGTGCCAGCAGCCCCAAGGGTTTCCAAGGGGAGCTGTTTTTT. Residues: CASSPKGFQGELFF. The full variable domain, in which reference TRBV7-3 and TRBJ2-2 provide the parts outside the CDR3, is GAGVSQTPSNKVTEKGKYVELRCDPISGHTALYWYRQSLGQGPEFLIYFQGTGAADDSGLPNDRFFAVRPEGSVSTLKIQRTERGDSAVYLCASSPKGFQGELFFGEGSRLTVL.

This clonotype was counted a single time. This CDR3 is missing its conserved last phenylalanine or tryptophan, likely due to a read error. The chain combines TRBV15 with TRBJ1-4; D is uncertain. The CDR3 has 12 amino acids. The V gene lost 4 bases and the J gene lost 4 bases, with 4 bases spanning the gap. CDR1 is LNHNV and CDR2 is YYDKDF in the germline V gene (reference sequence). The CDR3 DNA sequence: TGTGCCACCAGCAAGTATAATGAAAAACTGTTTTTA. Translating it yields CATSKYNEKLFL.

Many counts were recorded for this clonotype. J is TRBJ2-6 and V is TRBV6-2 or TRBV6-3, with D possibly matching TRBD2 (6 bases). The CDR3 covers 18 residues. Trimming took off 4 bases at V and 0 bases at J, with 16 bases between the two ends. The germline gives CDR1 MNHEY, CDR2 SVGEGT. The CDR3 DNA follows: TGTGCCAGCAGTTCCCGACCCAAGGAGGGCTCTGGGGCCAACGTCCTGACTTTC. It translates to CASSSRPKEGSGANVLTF.

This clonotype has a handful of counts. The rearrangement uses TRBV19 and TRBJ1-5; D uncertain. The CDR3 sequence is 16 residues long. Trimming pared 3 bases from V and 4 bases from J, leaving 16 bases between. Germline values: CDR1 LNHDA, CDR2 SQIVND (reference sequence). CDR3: CASSIVWPSVNQPQHF. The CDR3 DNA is TGTGCCAGTAGTATTGTGTGGCCTTCTGTGAATCAGCCCCAGCATTTT.

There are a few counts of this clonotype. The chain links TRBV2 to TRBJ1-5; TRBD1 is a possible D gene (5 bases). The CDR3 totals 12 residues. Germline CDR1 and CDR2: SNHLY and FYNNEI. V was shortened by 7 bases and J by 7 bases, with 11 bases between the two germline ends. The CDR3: CASTQVGQPQHF. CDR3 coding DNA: TGTGCCAGCACACAGGTGGGCCAGCCCCAGCATTTT. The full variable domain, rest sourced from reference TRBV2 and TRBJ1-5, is EPEVTQTPSHQVTQMGQEVILRCVPISNHLYFYWYRQILGQKVEFLVSFYNNEISEKSEIFDDQFSVERPDGSNFTLKIRSTKLEDSAMYFCASTQVGQPQHFGDGTRLSIL.

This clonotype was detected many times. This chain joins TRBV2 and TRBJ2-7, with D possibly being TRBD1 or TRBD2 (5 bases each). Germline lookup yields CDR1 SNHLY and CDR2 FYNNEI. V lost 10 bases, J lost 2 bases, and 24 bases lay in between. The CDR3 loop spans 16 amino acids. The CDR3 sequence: CATLNIRGQEAYEQYF. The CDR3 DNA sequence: TGTGCCACCCTAAACATTCGGGGCCAGGAGGCCTACGAGCAGTACTTC.

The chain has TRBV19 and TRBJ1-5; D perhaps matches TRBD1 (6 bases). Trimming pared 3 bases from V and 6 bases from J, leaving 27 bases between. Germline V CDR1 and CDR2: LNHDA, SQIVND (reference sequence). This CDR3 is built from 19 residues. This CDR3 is CASSMEGGASFVIGQPQHF. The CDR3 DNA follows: TGTGCCAGTAGTATGGAGGGGGGGGCATCTTTTGTAATAGGTCAGCCCCAGCATTTT.

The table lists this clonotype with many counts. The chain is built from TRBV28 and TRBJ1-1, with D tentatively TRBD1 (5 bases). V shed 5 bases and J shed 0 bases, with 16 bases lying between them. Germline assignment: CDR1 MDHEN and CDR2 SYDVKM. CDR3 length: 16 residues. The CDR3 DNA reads TGTGCCAGCAGTCGACAGCCCAGGGCTTTGAACACTGAAGCTTTCTTT. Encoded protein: CASSRQPRALNTEAFF.

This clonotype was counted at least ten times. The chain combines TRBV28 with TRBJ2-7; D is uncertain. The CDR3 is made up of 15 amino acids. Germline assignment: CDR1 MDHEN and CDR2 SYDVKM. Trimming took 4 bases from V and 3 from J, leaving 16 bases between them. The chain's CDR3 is CASSSRLPPDYEQYF. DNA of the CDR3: TGTGCCAGCAGTTCCCGTCTTCCACCCGACTACGAGCAGTACTTC. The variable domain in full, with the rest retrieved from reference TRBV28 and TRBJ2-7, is DVKVTQSSRYLVKRTGEKVFLECVQDMDHENMFWYRQDPGLGLRLIYFSYDVKMKEKGDIPEGYSVSREKKERFSLILESASTNQTSMYLCASSSRLPPDYEQYFGPGTRLTVT.

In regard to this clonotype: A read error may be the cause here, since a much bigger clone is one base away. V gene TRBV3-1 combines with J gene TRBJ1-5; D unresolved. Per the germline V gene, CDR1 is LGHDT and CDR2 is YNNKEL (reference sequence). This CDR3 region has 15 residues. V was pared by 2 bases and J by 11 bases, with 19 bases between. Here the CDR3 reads CASSQWREDGEAQHF. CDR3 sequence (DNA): TGTGCCAGCAGCCAATGGAGGGAGGACGGTGAAGCCCAGCATTTT.

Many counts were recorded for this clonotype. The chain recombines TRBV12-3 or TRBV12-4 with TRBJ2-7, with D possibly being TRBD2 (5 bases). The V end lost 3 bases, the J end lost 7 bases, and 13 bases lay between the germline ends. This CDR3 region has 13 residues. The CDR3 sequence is CASSLERWGEQYF. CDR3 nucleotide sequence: TGTGCCAGCAGTTTGGAGCGGTGGGGAGAGCAGTACTTC.

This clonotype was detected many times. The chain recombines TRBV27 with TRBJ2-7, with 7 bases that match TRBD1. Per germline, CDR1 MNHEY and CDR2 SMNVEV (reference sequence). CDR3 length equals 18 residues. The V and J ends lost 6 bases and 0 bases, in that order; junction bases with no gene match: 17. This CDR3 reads CASSPTSMETGLSYEQYF. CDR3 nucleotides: TGTGCCAGCAGCCCCACGAGTATGGAGACAGGGCTCTCCTACGAGCAGTACTTC.

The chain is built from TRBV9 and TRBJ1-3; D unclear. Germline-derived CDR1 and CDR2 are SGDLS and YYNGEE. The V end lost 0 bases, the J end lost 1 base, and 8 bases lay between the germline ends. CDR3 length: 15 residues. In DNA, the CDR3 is TGTGCCAGCAGCGTAGGTTCGGCTTCTGGAAACACCATATATTTT. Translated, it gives CASSVGSASGNTIYF.

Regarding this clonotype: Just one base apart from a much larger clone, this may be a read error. The CDR3 DNA reads as TGTGCCAGCAGCTTCGGGATGACCGGGGAGCTGTTTTTT. Amino acids: CASSFGMTGELFF. V gene TRBV9 combines with J gene TRBJ2-2; tentative D call: TRBD2 (5 bases). CDR1 is SGDLS and CDR2 is YYNGEE in the germline V gene. The CDR3 spans 13 residues. Deletions cut 4 bases from V and 5 bases from J, with 9 bases between. The variable domain in full, completed from reference TRBV9 and TRBJ2-2, reads DSGVTQTPKHLITATGQRVTLRCSPRSGDLSVYWYQQSLDQGLQFLIQYYNGEERAKGNILERFSAQQFPDLHSELNLSSLELGDSALYFCASSFGMTGELFFGEGSRLTVL.

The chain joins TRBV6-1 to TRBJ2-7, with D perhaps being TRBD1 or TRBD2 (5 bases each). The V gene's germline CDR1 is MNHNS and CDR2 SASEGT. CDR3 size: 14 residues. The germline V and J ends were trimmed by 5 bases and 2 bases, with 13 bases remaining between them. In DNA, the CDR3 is TGTGCCAGCAGTATGGCCCCGGGACCCTACGAGCAGTACTTC. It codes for CASSMAPGPYEQYF.

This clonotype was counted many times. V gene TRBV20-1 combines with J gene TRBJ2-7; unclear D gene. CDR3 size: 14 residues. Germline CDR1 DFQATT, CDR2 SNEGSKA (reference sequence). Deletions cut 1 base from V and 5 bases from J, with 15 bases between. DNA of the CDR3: TGCAGTGCTAGAGTCCCCGGGCAAAGAAACGAGCAGTACTTC. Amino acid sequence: CSARVPGQRNEQYF.

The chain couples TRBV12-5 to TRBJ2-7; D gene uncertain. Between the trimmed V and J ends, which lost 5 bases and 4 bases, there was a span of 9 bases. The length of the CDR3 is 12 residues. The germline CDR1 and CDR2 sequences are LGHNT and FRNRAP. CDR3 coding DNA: TGTGCTAGTGGTCTGAATGGATACGAGCAGTACTTC. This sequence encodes CASGLNGYEQYF.

The CDR3 DNA follows: TGTGCCTGGACTGGTGGGACAGGGTCTTTGACCGGGGAGCTGTTTTTT. Translated, it gives CAWTGGTGSLTGELFF. The rearrangement links TRBV30 to TRBJ2-2; 9 bases fit TRBD1. J gave up 5 bases and V 4 bases, and 11 bases lay outside the gene matches. Germline V lookup: CDR1 GTSNPN, CDR2 SVGIG (reference sequence). This CDR3 contains 16 residues.

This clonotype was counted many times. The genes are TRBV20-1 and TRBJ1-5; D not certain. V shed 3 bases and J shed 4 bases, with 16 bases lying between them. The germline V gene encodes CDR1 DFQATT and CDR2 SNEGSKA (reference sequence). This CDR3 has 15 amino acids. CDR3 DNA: TGCAGTGCTAGGACTGGGGTGGCGCCTAATCAGCCCCAGCATTTT. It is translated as CSARTGVAPNQPQHF.

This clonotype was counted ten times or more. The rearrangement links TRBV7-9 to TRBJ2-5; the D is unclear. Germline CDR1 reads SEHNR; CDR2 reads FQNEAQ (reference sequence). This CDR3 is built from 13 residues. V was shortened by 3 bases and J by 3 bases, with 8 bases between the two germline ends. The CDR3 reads CASSLRPKETQYF. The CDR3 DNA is TGTGCCAGCAGCTTGCGTCCGAAAGAGACCCAGTACTTC.